This section outlines one T cell receptor beta chain sequence together with its context. Time point denoted: sample taken at primary tumor resection. Patients with untreated early-stage non-small cell lung cancer, numbering some 72, were the donors. Unsorted samples of tumor, nontumor lung or frozen PBMC had their whole RNA sequenced. These data are taken from a study of spatial heterogeneity in lung cancer. Study background: Detected beta-chain sequences consistently exceeded alpha-chain sequences.

Germline V gene sequence: CDR1 SGHRS, CDR2 YFSETQ. The CDR3 is 13 residues long. Trimming stripped 3 bases from V and 12 bases from J, with 16 bases between. Each CDR3 protein is one row after TCRdb ran MiXCR on the 5' RACE reads. The sample yields around 87,000 distinct CDR3 sequences, over 9.5% seen once. This receptor was obtained from a male donor with early-stage non-small cell lung cancer. The chain has TRBV5-1 and TRBJ2-1; D not resolved. The sequencing used PBMCs, collected at surgery. Here the CDR3 DNA reads TGCGCCAGCAGCTCAGCGACGGCCCCAGGGCAGTTCTTC. Encoded protein: CASSSATAPGQFF.